The 28 T cell receptor beta chains presented below share a single source sample, sequenced in a study of T cell responses to AZD1222 COVID-19 vaccine. TCRdb's copy holds only in-frame clones and misses some; the assay was immunoSEQ multiplex PCR. The data hold 100,000 to 150,000 clones, with about nine tenths observed a single time. Material: peripheral blood, obtained on day 0 of AZD1222 vaccination. The origin of the receptors is an adult in good health.

V gene TRBV4-3 combines with J gene TRBJ1-2; D ambiguous. CDR1 and CDR2 from the germline V gene are LGHNA and YSLEER. V shed 0 bases and J shed 0 bases, with 11 bases lying between them. This CDR3 is built from 16 residues. The CDR3 protein is CASSQDMQYANYGYTF. As DNA, the CDR3 is TGCGCCAGCAGCCAAGACATGCAGTACGCTAACTATGGCTACACCTTC.

This chain uses TRBV1 with TRBJ2-2; the table's D call of TRBD1 was not tested on the DNA. TRBV1 is an annotated pseudogene. CDR3 length: 13 residues. This chain's CDR3 is CTSSPGGPGELFF. The CDR3 coding sequence is TGCACCAGCAGCCCAGGGGGGCCCGGGGAGCTGTTTTTT.

The table lists this clone with a count of one. The rearrangement joins TRBV30 to TRBJ1-6; D call uncertain. CDR3 length: 12 residues. Germline V CDR1 and CDR2: GTSNPN, SVGIG (reference sequence). The ends were cut back, 4 bases at V and 5 bases at J, with 6 bases in the middle. CDR3 DNA: TGTGCCTGGACTGAAGATAATTCACCCCTCCACTTT. It is translated as CAWTEDNSPLHF.

J is TRBJ1-5 and V is TRBV19; a weak D match, TRBD1 (5 bases). V shed 8 bases and J shed 3 bases, with 11 bases lying between them. This CDR3 is 13 amino acids long. Germline CDR1 and CDR2: LNHDA and SQIVND (reference sequence). CDR3 nucleotide sequence: TGTGCCAGTGGCAGGGCAGACAATCAGCCCCAGCATTTT. It encodes CASGRADNQPQHF.

V gene TRBV7-9 combines with J gene TRBJ2-1; 9 nucleotides match TRBD2. Germline V gene lookup returns CDR1 SEHNR and CDR2 FQNEAQ (reference sequence). J gave up 4 bases and V 4 bases, and 8 bases lay outside the gene matches. This CDR3 has 16 residues. In DNA form, the CDR3 reads TGTGCCAGCAGCTCAATAGCGGGGGCCTCTTACAATGAGCAGTTCTTC. Encoded protein: CASSSIAGASYNEQFF.

This clone has just one count. The genes are TRBV24-1 and TRBJ2-7; 8 bases are shared with TRBD1. Losses at the gene ends were 3 bases for V and 2 bases for J; bases not matched to a gene: 5. The CDR3 extends over 15 amino acids. CDR1 is KGHDR and CDR2 is SFDVKD in the germline V gene. The CDR3: CATSDAGTGTYEQYF. CDR3 nucleotide sequence: TGTGCCACCAGTGATGCCGGGACAGGCACCTACGAGCAGTACTTC.

This clone is labeled medium-sized. One junction end disagrees with the germline gene, perhaps due to a read error. This chain links TRBV12-3 or TRBV12-4 with TRBJ1-2, with a possible D match to TRBD1 (6 bases). The CDR3 consists of 13 residues. CDR3 bases: TGTGCCAGCAGCTTAGGACAGTCCCATGGCTACACCTTC. As protein: CASSLGQSHGYTF.

CDR3 coding DNA: TGTGCCGCCAAACGGGAAGGTCTTTACGAGCAGTACTTC. This sequence encodes CAAKREGLYEQYF. The rearrangement links TRBV10-3 to TRBJ2-7; weak D call: TRBD2 (5 bases). Trimming removed 11 bases from V and 4 bases from J, with 18 bases in between. This CDR3 has 13 residues. The germline gives CDR1 ENHRY, CDR2 SYGVKD.

V usage is TRBV5-6 and J usage is TRBJ1-6; 8 bases line up with TRBD1. Germline V CDR1 and CDR2: SGHDT, YYEEEE. Trimming at V came to 4 bases and at J to 0 bases, leaving 6 bases not matched to a gene. The CDR3 is 17 residues long. As DNA, the CDR3 is TGTGCCAGCAGCCGGACAGGGTTCAGCTCCTATAATTCACCCCTCCACTTT. It encodes CASSRTGFSSYNSPLHF.

The V call is TRBV5-1, the J call TRBJ1-5; D may be TRBD1 (5 bases). The germline gives CDR1 SGHRS, CDR2 YFSETQ. The CDR3 loop spans 17 amino acids. V dropped 10 bases and J dropped 0 bases, with 23 bases sitting between them. CDR3 sequence reads: CAQAATAGQVSNQPQHF. CDR3 DNA: TGCGCCCAAGCCGCCACCGCGGGGCAGGTTAGCAATCAGCCCCAGCATTTT. The full variable domain, with the rest looked up from reference TRBV5-1 and TRBJ1-5, is KAGVTQTPRYLIKTRGQQVTLSCSPISGHRSVSWYQQTPGQGLQFLFEYFSETQRNKGNFPGRFSGRQFSNSRSEMNVSTLELGDSALYLCAQAATAGQVSNQPQHFGDGTRLSIL.

This chain links TRBV11-3 with TRBJ2-3; TRBD1 matches 10 bases. V was pared by 3 bases and J by 6 bases, with 6 bases of the junction left unmatched. Germline lookup yields CDR1 SGHNT and CDR2 YENEEA. The CDR3 length is 15 residues. CDR3 sequence reads: CASSLEDRGLDTQYF. As DNA, the CDR3 is TGTGCCAGCAGCTTGGAAGACAGGGGGCTTGATACGCAGTATTTT.

The chain links TRBV3-1 (or the pseudogene TRBV3-2) to TRBJ1-1; D ambiguous. From germline, CDR1 is LGHDT and CDR2 YNNKEL (reference sequence). The CDR3 has 15 residues. The V and J ends lost 0 bases and 1 base respectively, with 9 bases between them. Written as DNA, the CDR3 is TGTGCCAGCAGCCAAGAATCGGGCGGGAACACTGAAGCTTTCTTT. This sequence encodes CASSQESGGNTEAFF.

This chain uses TRBV28 with TRBJ1-2, with D unresolved. Between the trimmed V and J ends, which lost 6 bases and 4 bases, there was a span of 15 bases. Germline loops: CDR1 MDHEN, CDR2 SYDVKM. There are 14 residues in the CDR3. The DNA for the CDR3 is TGTGCCAGCAGCCGGGCCTCCGAGCGCTATGGCTACACCTTC. This codes for CASSRASERYGYTF.

The genes are TRBV2 and TRBJ1-4; no clear D. CDR1 and CDR2 from the germline V gene are SNHLY and FYNNEI. The V and J ends lost 1 base and 7 bases respectively, with 4 bases between them. The CDR3 has 12 residues. CDR3 amino acids: CASSEVPEKLFF. The CDR3 DNA follows: TGTGCCAGCAGTGAAGTACCTGAAAAACTGTTTTTT.

This chain links TRBV28 with TRBJ2-1; 8 bases line up with TRBD2. J was trimmed by 4 bases and V by 1 base; bases with no gene match: 12. This CDR3 is built from 18 residues. Germline CDR1 reads MDHEN; CDR2 reads SYDVKM. The CDR3 here is CASSLYRGGLGLYNEQFF. The CDR3 DNA reads as TGTGCCAGCAGTTTATATAGGGGGGGACTAGGCTTGTACAATGAGCAGTTCTTC.

The rearrangement uses TRBV6-5 and TRBJ1-1, with a possible D match to TRBD1 (5 bases). The CDR3 is 13 amino acids. The ends were cut back, 6 bases at V and 1 base at J, with 9 bases in the middle. Germline CDR1 MNHEY, CDR2 SVGAGI. The CDR3 DNA reads as TGTGCCAGCAGGGACACAGGGAACACTGAAGCTTTCTTT. It yields the protein CASRDTGNTEAFF.

This chain connects TRBV11-3 to TRBJ2-2; TRBD1 aligns across 9 bases. After removal of 7 bases from V and 1 base from J, the junction contained 10 bases not matched to a gene. CDR3 length: 17 amino acids. Germline V gene lookup returns CDR1 SGHNT and CDR2 YENEEA. CDR3: CASTRRGQGRNTGELFF. The DNA for the CDR3 is TGTGCCAGCACCCGTCGGGGACAGGGAAGGAACACCGGGGAGCTGTTTTTT.

The rearrangement uses TRBV9 and TRBJ2-7; the match to TRBD1 covers 7 bases. Germline values: CDR1 SGDLS, CDR2 YYNGEE. The CDR3 sequence is 15 residues long. The V and J ends lost 4 bases and 5 bases, in that order; junction bases with no gene match: 12. CDR3 bases: TGTGCCAGCAGCCCCCGCGCAGGGGGTACGCACGAGCAGTACTTC. It is translated as CASSPRAGGTHEQYF.

The chain has TRBV5-1 and TRBJ1-1, with TRBD1 matching over 7 bases. The length of the CDR3 is 14 residues. Per the germline V gene, CDR1 is SGHRS and CDR2 is YFSETQ. Unmatched junction bases numbered 8, after V lost 4 bases and J lost 5 bases. The CDR3 DNA is TGCGCCAGCAGCCCGTACAGGGGTGGGACTGAAGCTTTCTTT. This sequence encodes CASSPYRGGTEAFF.

The genes are TRBV25-1 and TRBJ1-1; D gene uncertain. CDR1 is MGHDK, CDR2 SYGVNS, per germline. The CDR3 totals 12 residues. CDR3 in DNA: TGTGCTGAAACGAGAGATAACACTGAAGCTTTCTTT. It translates to CAETRDNTEAFF.

This clone occurred a few times. Here the CDR3 DNA reads TGTGCCAGCAGTGCGACTAGCGGTAGCACAGATACGCAGTATTTT. Translation gives CASSATSGSTDTQYF. This chain connects TRBV6-4 to TRBJ2-3; TRBD2 agrees at 9 bases. Germline CDR1 and CDR2: MRHNA and SNTAGT. The CDR3 loop spans 15 amino acids. J gave up 0 bases and V 4 bases, and 2 bases lay outside the gene matches.

The chain carries TRBV5-4 and TRBJ1-4; the D is unclear. This CDR3 has 17 amino acids. CDR1 SGHNT and CDR2 YYREEE come from the germline V gene (reference sequence). V lost 4 bases and J 2 bases, leaving 18 bases between the germline ends. The CDR3 bases are TGTGCCAGCAGCCCTGAGCCTGGAAGGATCACTAATGAAAAACTGTTTTTT. Translation: CASSPEPGRITNEKLFF.

V usage is TRBV7-2 and J usage is TRBJ2-1, with D perhaps TRBD1 or TRBD2 (6 bases each). This CDR3 is 13 amino acids long. Trimming stripped 5 bases from V and 7 bases from J, with 12 bases between. Germline CDR1 reads SGHTA; CDR2 reads FQGNSA. CDR3 residues: CASSLQGGNEQFF. The CDR3 DNA follows: TGTGCCAGCAGCCTACAGGGAGGTAATGAGCAGTTCTTC.

The rearrangement joins TRBV6-2 or TRBV6-3 to TRBJ1-5; unclear D gene. CDR1 MNHEY and CDR2 SVGEGT come from the germline V gene. Deletions cut 2 bases from V and 0 bases from J, with 5 bases between. This CDR3 region has 14 residues. CDR3 DNA: TGTGCCAGCAGTTACGCGGGTAGCAATCAGCCCCAGCATTTT. Residues: CASSYAGSNQPQHF.

V gene TRBV28 combines with J gene TRBJ1-2; no definite D call. V was clipped by 4 bases and J by 8 bases, with 14 bases between them. The germline V gene encodes CDR1 MDHEN and CDR2 SYDVKM. The CDR3 has 13 amino acids. As DNA, the CDR3 is TGTGCCAGCAGTTCGGAATGGGAGGAGGGCTACACCTTC. Translating it yields CASSSEWEEGYTF.

CDR3 DNA sequence: TGTGCCAGCAGCGTAGCTGGAGCGGGGGCAACAGATACGCAGTATTTT. As protein: CASSVAGAGATDTQYF. This sequence joins TRBV9 and TRBJ2-3; TRBD2 aligns across 8 bases. Unmatched junction bases numbered 6, after V lost 0 bases and J lost 3 bases. The CDR3 covers 16 residues. The V gene's germline CDR1 is SGDLS and CDR2 YYNGEE.

The chain has TRBV11-2 and TRBJ2-7; D not certain. Trimming removed 5 bases from V and 3 bases from J, with 8 bases in between. The CDR3 runs 12 residues. The germline V gene encodes CDR1 SGHAT and CDR2 FQNNGV. The CDR3 spells CASSLQSYEQYF. The CDR3 nucleotides read TGTGCCAGCAGCCTACAGAGCTACGAGCAGTACTTC.

The chain links TRBV2 to TRBJ1-6; unclear D gene. Germline-derived CDR1 and CDR2 are SNHLY and FYNNEI. V shed 0 bases and J shed 7 bases, with 10 bases lying between them. This CDR3 is built from 15 residues. CDR3 loop: CASSEAWVGNSPLHF. The DNA for the CDR3 is TGTGCCAGCAGTGAAGCGTGGGTAGGGAATTCACCCCTCCACTTT.